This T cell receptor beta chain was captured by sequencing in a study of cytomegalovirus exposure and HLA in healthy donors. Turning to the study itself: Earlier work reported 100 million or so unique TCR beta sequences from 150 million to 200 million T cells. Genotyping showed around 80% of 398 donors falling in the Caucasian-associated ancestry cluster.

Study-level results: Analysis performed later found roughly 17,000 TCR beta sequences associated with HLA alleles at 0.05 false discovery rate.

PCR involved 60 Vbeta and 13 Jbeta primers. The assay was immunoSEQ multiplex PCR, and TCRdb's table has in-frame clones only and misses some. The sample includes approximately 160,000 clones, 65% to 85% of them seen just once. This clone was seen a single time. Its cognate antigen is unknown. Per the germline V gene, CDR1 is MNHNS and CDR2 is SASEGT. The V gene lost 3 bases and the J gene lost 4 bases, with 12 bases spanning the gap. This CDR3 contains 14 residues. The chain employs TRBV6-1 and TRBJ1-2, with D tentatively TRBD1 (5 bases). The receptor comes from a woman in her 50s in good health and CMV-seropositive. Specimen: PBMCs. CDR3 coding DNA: TGTGCCAGCAGTGAGACAGCTTCGATCTATGGCTACACCTTC. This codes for CASSETASIYGYTF.